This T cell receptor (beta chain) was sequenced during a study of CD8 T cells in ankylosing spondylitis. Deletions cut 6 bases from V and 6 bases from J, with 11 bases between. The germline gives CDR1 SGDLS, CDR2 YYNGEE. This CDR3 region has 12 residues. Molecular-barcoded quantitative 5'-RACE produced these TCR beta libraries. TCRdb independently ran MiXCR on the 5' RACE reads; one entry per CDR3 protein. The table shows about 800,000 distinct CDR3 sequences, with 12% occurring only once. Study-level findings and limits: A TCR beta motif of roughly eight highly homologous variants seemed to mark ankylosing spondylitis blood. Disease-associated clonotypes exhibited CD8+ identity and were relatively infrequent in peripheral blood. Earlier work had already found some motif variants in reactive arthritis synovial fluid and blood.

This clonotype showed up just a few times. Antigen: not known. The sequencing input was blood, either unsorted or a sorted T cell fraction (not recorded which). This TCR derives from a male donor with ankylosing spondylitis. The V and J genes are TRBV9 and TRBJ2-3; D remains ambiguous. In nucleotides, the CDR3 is TGTGCCAGCAACAATGGTGCCGATACGCAGTATTTT. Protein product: CASNNGADTQYF.